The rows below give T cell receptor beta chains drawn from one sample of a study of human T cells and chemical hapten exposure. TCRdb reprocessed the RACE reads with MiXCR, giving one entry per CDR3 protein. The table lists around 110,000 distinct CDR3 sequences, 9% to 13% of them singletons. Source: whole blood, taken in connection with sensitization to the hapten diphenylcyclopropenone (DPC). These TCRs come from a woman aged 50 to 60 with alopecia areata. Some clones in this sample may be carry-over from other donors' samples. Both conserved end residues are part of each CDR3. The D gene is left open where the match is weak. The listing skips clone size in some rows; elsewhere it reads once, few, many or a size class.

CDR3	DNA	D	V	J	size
CASIERPSSYNEQFF	TGTGCCAGCATAGAACGGCCGAGCTCCTACAATGAGCAGTTCTTC	-	TRBV16	TRBJ2-1	few
CVSSSQGWVEAFF	TGTGTCAGCAGTTCACAGGGTTGGGTTGAAGCTTTCTTT	-	TRBV28	TRBJ1-1	few
CASSLGPRETQYF	TGCGCCAGCAGCTTGGGCCCTCGAGAGACCCAGTACTTC	-	TRBV5-1	TRBJ2-5	many
CTIGTGQVLSGNTIYF	TGTACCATCGGAACGGGACAGGTCCTCTCTGGAAACACCATATATTTT	TRBD1	TRBV10-3	TRBJ1-3	-
CDSSFSTSGSIEQFF	TGTGACAGCAGTTTTTCGACTAGCGGAAGTATAGAGCAGTTCTTC	TRBD2	TRBV7-2	TRBJ2-1	-
CAISGGAGNSYEQYF	TGTGCCATCAGTGGAGGGGCAGGCAACTCCTACGAGCAGTACTTC	-	TRBV10-3	TRBJ2-7	many
CASWDRGNGEQYF	TGTGCCAGCTGGGACAGGGGCAATGGCGAGCAGTACTTC	TRBD1	TRBV28	TRBJ2-7	-
CASSSTSTGELFF	TGTGCCAGCAGTTCGACTAGCACCGGGGAGCTGTTTTTT	-	TRBV12-3/TRBV12-4	TRBJ2-2	many
CASSLDSVRGIYGYTF	TGTGCCAGCAGTTTGGACTCAGTGCGTGGAATCTATGGCTACACCTTC	-	TRBV28	TRBJ1-2	many
CASISQGLNQPQHF	TGTGCCAGCATTTCACAAGGCCTCAATCAGCCCCAGCATTTT	-	TRBV2	TRBJ1-5	many
CSARDPRLAGASLHFTDTQYF	TGCAGTGCTAGAGATCCACGGCTAGCGGGGGCCAGCCTTCATTTCACAGATACGCAGTATTTT	TRBD2	TRBV20-1	TRBJ2-3	many
CASKDSSGANVLTF	TGTGCCAGTAAAGACAGCTCTGGGGCCAACGTCCTGACTTTC	-	TRBV19	TRBJ2-6	-
CDSSNIFSDQPQHF	TGTGACAGCAGTAACATATTCTCGGATCAGCCCCAGCATTTT	-	TRBV6-2/TRBV6-3	TRBJ1-5	-
CASSSGDGGDTQYF	TGTGCCAGCAGCTCAGGGGACGGGGGGGATACGCAGTATTTT	-	TRBV7-2	TRBJ2-3	many
CSARDSRDNEQFF	TGCAGTGCTAGAGATAGTCGGGACAATGAGCAGTTCTTC	-	TRBV20-1	TRBJ2-1	-
CSVSTPLNYGYTF	TGCAGCGTCTCCACCCCACTTAACTATGGCTACACCTTC	-	TRBV29-1	TRBJ1-2	-
CASSNRDQPQHF	TGTGCCAGCAGTAATCGGGATCAGCCCCAGCATTTT	-	TRBV27	TRBJ1-5	-